One and the same sample provided the 24 T cell receptor beta chains below, sequenced in a study of OX40 agonist ivuxolimab in advanced cancers. The library was generated by the immunoSEQ multiplex PCR assay. Imported from immuneACCESS, the table was reduced by TCRdb to in-frame sequences with V and J called. These copies leave out some clones; in studies compared against another copy, an unresolved V gene accounts for under half, and the cause of the remainder is not known. This sample has fewer than 85,000 clones in its table, and around 92% of those were observed once. The ten largest clones take up over 2.5% of the sample. The source material was CD4+ or CD8+ T cells sorted from blood, sampled in a trial of the OX40 agonist ivuxolimab. The origin of the receptors is an adult with an advanced solid tumor such as melanoma, head and neck, liver or kidney cancer.

This chain joins TRBV29-1 and TRBJ1-4; unclear D gene. With 7 bases removed from V and 4 bases from J, the gap between germline ends came to 7 bases. Germline V gene data show CDR1 as SQVTM and CDR2 as ANQGSEA. The CDR3 is made up of 11 amino acids. CDR3 sequence (DNA): TGCAGCGGTGTCTATAATGAAAAACTGTTTTTT. Amino acids: CSGVYNEKLFF.

The chain joins TRBV7-8 to TRBJ1-1, with D tentatively TRBD1 (5 bases). Germline V gives CDR1 SGHVS, CDR2 FQNEAQ. There are 16 residues in the CDR3. V shed 2 bases and J shed 1 base, with 14 bases lying between them. Written as DNA, the CDR3 is TGTGCCAGCAGCTTAATGAGGGGCAGGGCGAACACTGAAGCTTTCTTT. It is translated as CASSLMRGRANTEAFF.

The V call is TRBV5-1, the J call TRBJ2-5; 11 bases line up with TRBD1. Germline V lookup: CDR1 SGHRS, CDR2 YFSETQ. With V trimmed by 4 bases and J by 4 bases, 9 bases remained unmatched. The CDR3 sequence is 16 residues long. CDR3 sequence reads: CASSPAGGTGGETQYF. CDR3 bases: TGCGCCAGCAGCCCCGCGGGAGGGACAGGGGGAGAGACCCAGTACTTC.

The CDR3 here is CASRKTGTSNYGYTF. The CDR3 nucleotides read TGTGCCAGCAGGAAGACAGGTACCTCTAACTATGGCTACACCTTC. The rearrangement links TRBV6-1 to TRBJ1-2; perhaps TRBD1 as D (6 bases). V was clipped by 6 bases and J by 0 bases, with 14 bases between them. CDR1 and CDR2 from the germline V gene are MNHNS and SASEGT. The CDR3 loop spans 15 amino acids.

J is TRBJ1-5 and V is TRBV19; TRBD1 is a possible D gene (5 bases). This CDR3 spans 16 amino acids. In germline, CDR1 is LNHDA, CDR2 SQIVND (reference sequence). Trimming stripped 4 bases from V and 3 bases from J, with 16 bases between. CDR3: CASSTTWDGFNQPQHF. The CDR3 DNA reads TGTGCCAGTAGTACCACTTGGGACGGTTTCAATCAGCCCCAGCATTTT.

The J gene is TRBJ1-3, the V gene TRBV7-2, with 8 positions matching TRBD1. CDR3 length equals 16 residues. CDR1 SGHTA and CDR2 FQGNSA come from the germline V gene. J was trimmed by 0 bases and V by 5 bases; bases with no gene match: 6. The DNA for the CDR3 is TGTGCCAGCAGCCCAGGACAGGGAAGCTCTGGAAACACCATATATTTT. This sequence encodes CASSPGQGSSGNTIYF.

The sample holds one count of this clone. This chain connects TRBV5-5 to TRBJ2-6; the D call may be TRBD1 or TRBD2 (5 bases each). There are 17 residues in the CDR3. Germline V gene sequence: CDR1 SGHKS, CDR2 YYEKEE (reference sequence). Trimming pared 0 bases from V and 0 bases from J, leaving 10 bases between. CDR3 in amino acids: CASSLGAGTSGANVLTF. For the CDR3, the DNA is TGTGCCAGCAGCTTGGGGGCAGGGACCTCTGGGGCCAACGTCCTGACTTTC.

The chain carries TRBV6-1 and TRBJ1-2, with no clear D. The germline V and J ends were trimmed by 2 bases and 7 bases, with 8 bases remaining between them. The V gene's germline CDR1 is MNHNS and CDR2 SASEGT. This CDR3 has 12 residues. The CDR3 spells CASSESGLGYTF. CDR3 nucleotide sequence: TGTGCCAGCAGTGAAAGCGGGCTTGGCTACACCTTC.

This clone was recorded once. This chain uses TRBV5-1 with TRBJ2-1; TRBD2 matches 9 bases. V lost 4 bases to trimming and J lost 9 bases; unmatched junction nucleotides: 14. Germline V lookup: CDR1 SGHRS, CDR2 YFSETQ. The CDR3 length is 16 residues. Here the CDR3 reads CASSPQGRGGLLEQFF. CDR3 in DNA: TGCGCCAGCAGCCCTCAAGGGCGGGGGGGCCTCCTTGAGCAGTTCTTC.

The chain links TRBV28 to TRBJ1-1; maybe TRBD1 (6 bases). CDR1 and CDR2 from the germline V gene are MDHEN and SYDVKM. Trimming pared 4 bases from V and 5 bases from J, leaving 17 bases between. This CDR3 is built from 15 residues. In nucleotides, the CDR3 is TGTGCCAGCAGTTCTGGGGGCGCGGAGGGGACTGAAGCTTTCTTT. The encoded protein is CASSSGGAEGTEAFF. The full variable domain, completed using reference TRBV28 and TRBJ1-1, is DVKVTQSSRYLVKRTGEKVFLECVQDMDHENMFWYRQDPGLGLRLIYFSYDVKMKEKGDIPEGYSVSREKKERFSLILESASTNQTSMYLCASSSGGAEGTEAFFGQGTRLTVV.

The chain carries TRBV10-2 and TRBJ2-3, with TRBD2 matching over 10 bases. This CDR3 has 14 amino acids. V lost 5 bases to trimming and J lost 4 bases; unmatched junction nucleotides: 3. CDR1 and CDR2 (germline): WSHSY, SAAADI. The CDR3 coding sequence is TGCGCCAGCAGTCGGGGGACTAGCGCAGATACGCAGTATTTT. Translation: CASSRGTSADTQYF.

The gene calls are TRBV28 and TRBJ2-3, with unresolved D. This CDR3 spans 11 amino acids. Per the germline V gene, CDR1 is MDHEN and CDR2 is SYDVKM. Trimming took off 8 bases at V and 2 bases at J, with 5 bases between the two ends. As DNA, the CDR3 is TGTGCCAGCGGCCCCACAGATACGCAGTATTTT. It codes for CASGPTDTQYF.

This clone was detected only once. This chain links TRBV5-1 with TRBJ1-2; no definite D call. V lost 0 bases, J lost 4 bases, and 13 bases lay in between. The CDR3 length is 15 residues. Germline V gene sequence: CDR1 SGHRS, CDR2 YFSETQ. The CDR3 nucleotides read TGCGCCAGCAGCTTGGCGACGACGGGTCTCTATGGCTACACCTTC. This translates into CASSLATTGLYGYTF. The full variable domain, its missing parts supplied by reference TRBV5-1 and TRBJ1-2, is KAGVTQTPRYLIKTRGQQVTLSCSPISGHRSVSWYQQTPGQGLQFLFEYFSETQRNKGNFPGRFSGRQFSNSRSEMNVSTLELGDSALYLCASSLATTGLYGYTFGSGTRLTVV.

This chain uses TRBV11-1 with TRBJ2-5; D call uncertain. Trimming pared 1 base from V and 2 bases from J, leaving 5 bases between. Germline CDR1 and CDR2: SGHAT and FQDESV (reference sequence). The CDR3 runs to 13 residues. For the CDR3, the DNA is TGTGCCAGCAGCTTAGGCAGGCAAGAGACCCAGTACTTC. Protein product: CASSLGRQETQYF.

The V and J genes are TRBV7-2 and TRBJ2-5; 8 bases match TRBD2. The ends lost 0 bases at V and 2 bases at J; junction bases unmatched: 5. This CDR3 is built from 16 residues. Germline loops: CDR1 SGHTA, CDR2 FQGNSA. The DNA for the CDR3 is TGTGCCAGCAGCTTAGCGGCGTCTAGCGGGCAAGAGACCCAGTACTTC. It specifies CASSLAASSGQETQYF.

The chain joins TRBV19 to TRBJ1-2, with TRBD1 matching over 10 bases. The CDR3 has 15 amino acids. Trimming removed 3 bases from V and 7 bases from J; junction bases left unmatched: 8. The germline gives CDR1 LNHDA, CDR2 SQIVND (reference sequence). Written as DNA, the CDR3 is TGTGCCAGTAGTATTCCTCCGGGACAGGGGTTTGGCTACACCTTC. It is translated as CASSIPPGQGFGYTF.

The chain carries TRBV5-6 and TRBJ1-5; the D is unclear. CDR1 is SGHDT and CDR2 is YYEEEE in the germline V gene. The germline V and J ends were trimmed by 1 base and 6 bases, with 14 bases remaining between them. This CDR3 has 15 amino acids. CDR3 sequence: CASSLSRWGGQPQHF. The DNA for the CDR3 is TGTGCCAGCAGCTTGTCAAGGTGGGGAGGTCAGCCCCAGCATTTT.

This clone was found once. The rearrangement uses TRBV30 and TRBJ2-5, with D possibly TRBD2 on 5 matching bases. The DNA end favors TRBJ2-7, so the J call may be wrong. The CDR3 loop spans 12 amino acids. Germline CDR1 reads GTSNPN; CDR2 reads SVGIG (reference sequence). The CDR3 reads CAWGGPYYEQYF. DNA of the CDR3: TGTGCCTGGGGCGGGCCCTACTACGAGCAGTACTTC.

In its sample, this clone was seen a few times. The chain has TRBV2 and TRBJ1-5; D uncertain. The V and J ends lost 3 bases and 4 bases respectively, with 7 bases between them. Germline V CDR1 and CDR2: SNHLY, FYNNEI. This CDR3 is built from 13 residues. CDR3 sequence: CASSEESNQPQHF. DNA for the CDR3: TGTGCCAGCAGTGAGGAGAGTAATCAGCCCCAGCATTTT.

The table lists this clone with a count of one. The chain is built from TRBV5-1 and TRBJ2-5; D gene unclear. Per the germline V gene, CDR1 is SGHRS and CDR2 is YFSETQ. Trimming cost V 0 bases and J 5 bases, with 17 bases left between them. The CDR3 has 16 amino acids. The CDR3 coding sequence is TGCGCCAGCAGCTTGGGTCGAGCCAAGGGCGCGGAGACCCAGTACTTC. Translation gives CASSLGRAKGAETQYF. The entire variable domain, with the rest obtained from reference TRBV5-1 and TRBJ2-5, is as follows: KAGVTQTPRYLIKTRGQQVTLSCSPISGHRSVSWYQQTPGQGLQFLFEYFSETQRNKGNFPGRFSGRQFSNSRSEMNVSTLELGDSALYLCASSLGRAKGAETQYFGPGTRLLVL.

This chain joins TRBV18 and TRBJ1-3; 7 bases are a match to TRBD1. Per germline, CDR1 KGHSH and CDR2 LQKENI. After removal of 5 bases from V and 3 bases from J, the junction contained 7 bases not matched to a gene. The CDR3 runs 15 residues. CDR3 nucleotides: TGTGCCAGCTCAAGGGACAGTCCAAGTGGAAACACCATATATTTT. Residues: CASSRDSPSGNTIYF.

This rearrangement joins TRBV29-1 to TRBJ2-7; 9 nucleotides agree with TRBD2. The CDR3 runs 15 residues. Germline trimming cut 2 bases from V and 0 bases from J; bases unmatched to any gene: 5. The germline CDR1 and CDR2 sequences are SQVTM and ANQGSEA. The CDR3: CSVESLAGDSYEQYF. The CDR3 coding sequence is TGCAGCGTTGAATCTTTAGCGGGGGACTCCTACGAGCAGTACTTC.

The chain joins TRBV6-4 to TRBJ1-6; the D gene is possibly TRBD1 (5 bases). The V end lost 0 bases, the J end lost 7 bases, and 10 bases lay between the germline ends. The CDR3 has 15 residues. Looked up from germline, CDR1 is MRHNA and CDR2 is SNTAGT. The CDR3 reads CASSDSYGANSPLHF. The CDR3 DNA is TGTGCCAGCAGTGACTCGTACGGGGCGAATTCACCCCTCCACTTT.

This sequence joins TRBV6-1 and TRBJ2-7; no clear D. Germline V gene data show CDR1 as MNHNS and CDR2 as SASEGT. This CDR3 spans 15 amino acids. V was trimmed by 1 base and J by 3 bases, leaving 13 bases between them. The CDR3 DNA follows: TGTGCCAGCAGTGAAGTCTACCCAACGATCTACGAGCAGTACTTC. It translates to CASSEVYPTIYEQYF.